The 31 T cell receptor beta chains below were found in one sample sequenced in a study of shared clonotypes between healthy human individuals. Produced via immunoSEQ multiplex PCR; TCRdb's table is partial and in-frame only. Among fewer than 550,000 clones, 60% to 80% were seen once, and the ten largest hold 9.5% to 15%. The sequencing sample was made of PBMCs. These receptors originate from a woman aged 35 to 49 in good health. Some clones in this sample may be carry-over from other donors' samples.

CDR3 region: CASSFPSEGNYGYTF. In DNA, the CDR3 is TGTGCCAGCAGCTTTCCCAGCGAGGGGAACTATGGCTACACCTTC. V gene TRBV11-1 combines with J gene TRBJ1-2, with a weak D call TRBD1 (5 bases). Germline V CDR1 and CDR2: SGHAT, FQDESV (reference sequence). V lost 3 bases, J lost 2 bases, and 13 bases lay in between. The CDR3 extends over 15 amino acids.

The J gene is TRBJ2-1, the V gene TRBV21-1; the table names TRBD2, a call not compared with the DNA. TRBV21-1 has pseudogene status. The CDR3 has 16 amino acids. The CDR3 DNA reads TGTGCCAGCAGACCAGGGACTAGCGGGAGGGTTAATGAGCAGTTCTTC. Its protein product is CASRPGTSGRVNEQFF.

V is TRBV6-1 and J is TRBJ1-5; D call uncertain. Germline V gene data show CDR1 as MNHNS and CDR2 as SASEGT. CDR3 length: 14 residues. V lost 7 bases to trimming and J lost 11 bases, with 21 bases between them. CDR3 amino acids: CASKVTTDNGAQHF. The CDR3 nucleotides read TGTGCCAGCAAGGTCACAACCGATAACGGGGCCCAGCATTTT.

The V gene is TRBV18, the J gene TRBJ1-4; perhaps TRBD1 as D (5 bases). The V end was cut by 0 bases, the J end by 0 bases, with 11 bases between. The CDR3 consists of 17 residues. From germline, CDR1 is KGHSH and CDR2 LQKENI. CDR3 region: CASSPPGTGATNEKLFF. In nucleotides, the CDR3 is TGTGCCAGCTCACCACCGGGTACAGGAGCAACTAATGAAAAACTGTTTTTT. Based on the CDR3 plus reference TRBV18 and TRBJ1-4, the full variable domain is NAGVMQNPRHLVRRRGQEARLRCSPMKGHSHVYWYRQLPEEGLKFMVYLQKENIIDESGMPKERFSAEFPKEGPSILRIQQVVRGDSAAYFCASSPPGTGATNEKLFFGSGTQLSVL.

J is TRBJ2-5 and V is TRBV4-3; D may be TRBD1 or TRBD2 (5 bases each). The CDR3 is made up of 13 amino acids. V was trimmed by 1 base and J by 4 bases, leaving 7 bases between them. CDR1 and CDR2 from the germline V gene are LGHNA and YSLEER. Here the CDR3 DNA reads TGCGCCAGCAGCCAAGTTGGGGGAGAGACCCAGTACTTC. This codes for CASSQVGGETQYF.

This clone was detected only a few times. The CDR3 protein is CASSTQKQGDYGYTF. The CDR3 DNA reads as TGTGCCAGCAGTACTCAAAAACAGGGGGACTATGGCTACACCTTC. The rearrangement links TRBV28 to TRBJ1-2, with 8 bases identical to TRBD1. The germline gives CDR1 MDHEN, CDR2 SYDVKM. V trimming: 5 bases; J trimming: 3 bases; junction bases outside the gene matches: 8. The CDR3 sequence is 15 residues long.

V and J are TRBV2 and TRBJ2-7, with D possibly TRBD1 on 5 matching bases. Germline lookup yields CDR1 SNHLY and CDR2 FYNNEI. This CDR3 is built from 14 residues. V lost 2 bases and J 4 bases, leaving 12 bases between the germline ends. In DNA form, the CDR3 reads TGTGCCAGCAGTGAACTCCGGACAACTTACGAGCAGTACTTC. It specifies CASSELRTTYEQYF.

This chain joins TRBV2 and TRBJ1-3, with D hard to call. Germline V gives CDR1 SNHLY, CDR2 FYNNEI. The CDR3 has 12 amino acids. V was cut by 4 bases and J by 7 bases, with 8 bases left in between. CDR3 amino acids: CASSVSGNTIYF. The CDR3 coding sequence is TGTGCCAGCAGTGTAAGCGGGAACACCATATATTTT.

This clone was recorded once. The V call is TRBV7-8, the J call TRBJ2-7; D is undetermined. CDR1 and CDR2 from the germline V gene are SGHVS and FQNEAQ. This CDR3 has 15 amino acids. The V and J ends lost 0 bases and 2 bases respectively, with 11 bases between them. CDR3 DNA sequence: TGTGCCAGCAGCTTAGCCTCCGCCACCGCCTACGAGCAGTACTTC. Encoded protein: CASSLASATAYEQYF. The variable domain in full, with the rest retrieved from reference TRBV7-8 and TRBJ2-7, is GAGVSQSPRYKVAKRGQDVALRCDPISGHVSLFWYQQALGQGPEFLTYFQNEAQLDKSGLPSDRFFAERPEGSVSTLKIQRTQQEDSAVYLCASSLASATAYEQYFGPGTRLTVT.

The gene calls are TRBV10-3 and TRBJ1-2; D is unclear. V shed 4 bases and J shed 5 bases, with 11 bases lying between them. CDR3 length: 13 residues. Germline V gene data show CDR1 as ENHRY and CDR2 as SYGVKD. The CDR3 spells CAISGGIIYGYTF. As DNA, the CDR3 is TGTGCCATCAGTGGGGGTATCATTTATGGCTACACCTTC.

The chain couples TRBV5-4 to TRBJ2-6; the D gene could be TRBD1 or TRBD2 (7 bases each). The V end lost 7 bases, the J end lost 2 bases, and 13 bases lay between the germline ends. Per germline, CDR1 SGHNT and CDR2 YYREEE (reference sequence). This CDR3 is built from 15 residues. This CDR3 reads CASGEGAPGANVLTF. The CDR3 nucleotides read TGTGCCAGCGGGGAGGGGGCGCCTGGGGCCAACGTCCTGACTTTC.

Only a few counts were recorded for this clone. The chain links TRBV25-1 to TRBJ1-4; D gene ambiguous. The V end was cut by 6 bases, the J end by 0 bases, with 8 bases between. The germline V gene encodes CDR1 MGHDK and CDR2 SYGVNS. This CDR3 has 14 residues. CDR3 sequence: CASRDVATNEKLFF. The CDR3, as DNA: TGTGCCAGCAGGGACGTAGCAACTAATGAAAAACTGTTTTTT.

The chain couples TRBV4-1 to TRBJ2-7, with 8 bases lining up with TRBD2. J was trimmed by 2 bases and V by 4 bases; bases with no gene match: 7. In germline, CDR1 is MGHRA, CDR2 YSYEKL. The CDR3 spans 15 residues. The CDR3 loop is CASSPSGSSPYEQYF. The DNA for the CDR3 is TGCGCCAGCAGCCCAAGCGGGAGTAGCCCCTACGAGCAGTACTTC.

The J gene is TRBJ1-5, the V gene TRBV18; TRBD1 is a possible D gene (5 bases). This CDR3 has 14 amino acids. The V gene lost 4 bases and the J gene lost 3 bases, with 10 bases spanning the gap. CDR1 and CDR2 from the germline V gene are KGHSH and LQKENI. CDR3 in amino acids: CASSQGLDNQPQHF. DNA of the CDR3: TGTGCCAGCTCACAGGGGCTAGACAATCAGCCCCAGCATTTT.

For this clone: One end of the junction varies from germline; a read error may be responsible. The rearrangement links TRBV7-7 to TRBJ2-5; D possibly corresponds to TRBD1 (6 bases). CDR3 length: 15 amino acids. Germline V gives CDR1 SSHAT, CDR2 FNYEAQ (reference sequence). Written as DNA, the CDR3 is TGTGCTAGCAGCTTAGGGGGTGGCATTAAAGAGACCCAGTACTTC. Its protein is CASSLGGGIKETQYF.

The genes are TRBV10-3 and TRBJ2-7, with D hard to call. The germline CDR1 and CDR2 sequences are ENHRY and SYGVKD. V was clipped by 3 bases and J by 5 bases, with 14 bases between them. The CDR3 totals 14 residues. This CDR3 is CAISEGWQTDEQYF. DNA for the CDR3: TGTGCCATCAGTGAAGGGTGGCAGACGGACGAGCAGTACTTC.

The CDR3 DNA follows: TGTGCCAGCAGCTTAGACCCTTCTCGGACCCAGTACTTC. It encodes CASSLDPSRTQYF. The chain links TRBV7-6 to TRBJ2-5; D gene ambiguous. CDR1 and CDR2 (germline): SGHVS, FNYEAQ. Trimming left V 1 base short and J 7 bases short, with 10 bases between. CDR3 length: 13 residues.

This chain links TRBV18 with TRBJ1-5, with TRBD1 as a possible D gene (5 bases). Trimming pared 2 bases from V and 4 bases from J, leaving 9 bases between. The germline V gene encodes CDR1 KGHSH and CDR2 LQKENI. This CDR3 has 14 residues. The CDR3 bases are TGTGCCAGCTCACCAGGGGCCACGAATCAGCCCCAGCATTTT. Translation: CASSPGATNQPQHF. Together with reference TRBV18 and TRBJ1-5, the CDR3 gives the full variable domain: NAGVMQNPRHLVRRRGQEARLRCSPMKGHSHVYWYRQLPEEGLKFMVYLQKENIIDESGMPKERFSAEFPKEGPSILRIQQVVRGDSAAYFCASSPGATNQPQHFGDGTRLSIL.

CDR3 in DNA: TGTGCCAGCAGCTTCCAAGCGGGAGGGCAAGAGACCCAGTACTTC. It encodes CASSFQAGGQETQYF. J is TRBJ2-5 and V is TRBV7-2; 10 nucleotides match TRBD2. Germline CDR1 reads SGHTA; CDR2 reads FQGNSA. The CDR3 length is 15 residues. J gave up 2 bases and V 3 bases, and 3 bases lay outside the gene matches.

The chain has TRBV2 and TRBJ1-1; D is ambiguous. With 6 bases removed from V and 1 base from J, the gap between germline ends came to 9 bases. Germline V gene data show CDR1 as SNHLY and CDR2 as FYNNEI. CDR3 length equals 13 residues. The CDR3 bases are TGTGCCAGCAGCCTTACTTCGAACACTGAAGCTTTCTTT. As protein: CASSLTSNTEAFF.

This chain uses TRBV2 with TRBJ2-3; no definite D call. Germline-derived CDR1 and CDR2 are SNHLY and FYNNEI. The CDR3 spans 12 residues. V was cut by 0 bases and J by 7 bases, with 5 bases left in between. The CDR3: CASSEAGYTQYF. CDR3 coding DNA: TGTGCCAGCAGTGAAGCGGGTTATACGCAGTATTTT.

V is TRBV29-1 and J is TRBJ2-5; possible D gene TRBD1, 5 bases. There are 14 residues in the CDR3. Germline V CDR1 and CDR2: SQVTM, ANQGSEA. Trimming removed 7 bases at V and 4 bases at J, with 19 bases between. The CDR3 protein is CSAGGRASGETQYF. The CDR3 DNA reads TGCAGCGCCGGCGGCAGGGCTTCGGGAGAGACCCAGTACTTC.

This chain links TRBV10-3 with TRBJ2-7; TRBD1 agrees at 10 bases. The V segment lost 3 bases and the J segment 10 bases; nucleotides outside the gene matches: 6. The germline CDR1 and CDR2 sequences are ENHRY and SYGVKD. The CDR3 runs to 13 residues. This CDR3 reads CAISDKDRGSQYF. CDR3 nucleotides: TGTGCCATCAGTGATAAGGACAGGGGGTCTCAGTACTTC.

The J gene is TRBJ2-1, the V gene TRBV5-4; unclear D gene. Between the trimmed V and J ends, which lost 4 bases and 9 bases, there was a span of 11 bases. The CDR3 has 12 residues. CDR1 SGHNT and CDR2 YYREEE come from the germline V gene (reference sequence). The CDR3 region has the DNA TGTGCCAGCAGCCTCGACACGGCTGAGCAGTTCTTC. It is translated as CASSLDTAEQFF.

CDR3 in DNA: TGCAGCGTTACTTACCTGGTTGGGCAAGAGACCCAGTACTTC. Amino acid sequence: CSVTYLVGQETQYF. V usage is TRBV29-1 and J usage is TRBJ2-5, with D unclear. Germline CDR1 and CDR2: SQVTM and ANQGSEA. The V and J ends lost 5 bases and 2 bases respectively, with 15 bases between them. The CDR3 covers 14 residues.

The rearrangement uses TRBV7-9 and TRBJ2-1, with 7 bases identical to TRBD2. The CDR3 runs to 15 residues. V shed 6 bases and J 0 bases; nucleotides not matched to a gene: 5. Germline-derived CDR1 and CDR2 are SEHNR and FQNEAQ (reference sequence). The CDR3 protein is CASSRGGSSYNEQFF. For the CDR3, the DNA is TGTGCCAGCAGTCGGGGCGGGAGCTCCTACAATGAGCAGTTCTTC.

CDR3 DNA sequence: TGTGCCAGGGGAGAGGACAGGGGTTCCGGAAACACCATATATTTT. Translating gives CARGEDRGSGNTIYF. The chain employs TRBV19 and TRBJ1-3; 9 bases agree with TRBD1. The CDR3 is 15 amino acids. The V gene's germline CDR1 is LNHDA and CDR2 SQIVND (reference sequence). J was trimmed by 4 bases and V by 9 bases; bases with no gene match: 10.

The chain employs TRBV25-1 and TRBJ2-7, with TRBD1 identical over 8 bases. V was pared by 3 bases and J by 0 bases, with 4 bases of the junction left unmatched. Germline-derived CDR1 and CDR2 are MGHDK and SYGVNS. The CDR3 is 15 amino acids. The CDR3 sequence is CASSEPGTGSYEQYF. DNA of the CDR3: TGTGCCAGCAGTGAGCCCGGGACAGGCTCCTACGAGCAGTACTTC.

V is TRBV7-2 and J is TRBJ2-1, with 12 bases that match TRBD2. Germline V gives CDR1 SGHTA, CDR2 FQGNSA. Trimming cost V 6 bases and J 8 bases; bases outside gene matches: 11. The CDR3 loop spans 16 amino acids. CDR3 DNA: TGTGCCAGCAGGGATACTAGCGGGAGGAACCCCTATGAGCAGTTCTTC. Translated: CASRDTSGRNPYEQFF.

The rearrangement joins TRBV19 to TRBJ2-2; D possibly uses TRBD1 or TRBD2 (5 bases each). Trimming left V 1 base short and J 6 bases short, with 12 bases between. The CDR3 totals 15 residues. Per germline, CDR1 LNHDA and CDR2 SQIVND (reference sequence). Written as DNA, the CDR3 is TGTGCCAGTAGTATAGTAGGGGACGGCCCCGGGGAGCTGTTTTTT. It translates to CASSIVGDGPGELFF.

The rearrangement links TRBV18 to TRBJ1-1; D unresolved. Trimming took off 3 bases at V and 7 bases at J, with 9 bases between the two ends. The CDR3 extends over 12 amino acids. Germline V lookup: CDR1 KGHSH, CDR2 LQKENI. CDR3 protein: CASSPSINEAFF. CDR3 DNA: TGTGCCAGCTCACCCTCAATCAATGAAGCTTTCTTT.